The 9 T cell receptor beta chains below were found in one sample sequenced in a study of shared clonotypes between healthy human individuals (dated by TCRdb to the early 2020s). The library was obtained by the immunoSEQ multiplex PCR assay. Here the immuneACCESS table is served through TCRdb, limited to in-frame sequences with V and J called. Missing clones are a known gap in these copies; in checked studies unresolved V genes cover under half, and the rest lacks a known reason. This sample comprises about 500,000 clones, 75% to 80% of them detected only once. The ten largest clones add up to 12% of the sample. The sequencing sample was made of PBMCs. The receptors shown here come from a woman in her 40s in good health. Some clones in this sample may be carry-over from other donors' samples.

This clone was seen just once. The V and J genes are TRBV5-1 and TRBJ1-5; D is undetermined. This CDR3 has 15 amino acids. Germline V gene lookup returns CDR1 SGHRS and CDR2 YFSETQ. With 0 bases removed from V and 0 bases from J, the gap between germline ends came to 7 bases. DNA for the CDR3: TGCGCCAGCAGCTTGGACGGATTTAGCAATCAGCCCCAGCATTTT. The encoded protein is CASSLDGFSNQPQHF.

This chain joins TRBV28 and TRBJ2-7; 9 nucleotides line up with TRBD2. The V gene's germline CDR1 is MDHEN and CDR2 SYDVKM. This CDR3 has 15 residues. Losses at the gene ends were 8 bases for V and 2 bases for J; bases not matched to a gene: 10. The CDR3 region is CASQNSGSRAYEQYF. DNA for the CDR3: TGTGCCAGCCAAAATAGCGGGAGTAGGGCCTACGAGCAGTACTTC. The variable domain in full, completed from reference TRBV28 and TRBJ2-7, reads DVKVTQSSRYLVKRTGEKVFLECVQDMDHENMFWYRQDPGLGLRLIYFSYDVKMKEKGDIPEGYSVSREKKERFSLILESASTNQTSMYLCASQNSGSRAYEQYFGPGTRLTVT.

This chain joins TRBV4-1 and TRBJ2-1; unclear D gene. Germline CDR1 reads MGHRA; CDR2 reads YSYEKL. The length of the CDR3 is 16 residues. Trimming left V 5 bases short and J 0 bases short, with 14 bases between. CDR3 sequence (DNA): TGCGCCAGCAGCGCCATCAACCTGATCTCCTACAATGAGCAGTTCTTC. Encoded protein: CASSAINLISYNEQFF.

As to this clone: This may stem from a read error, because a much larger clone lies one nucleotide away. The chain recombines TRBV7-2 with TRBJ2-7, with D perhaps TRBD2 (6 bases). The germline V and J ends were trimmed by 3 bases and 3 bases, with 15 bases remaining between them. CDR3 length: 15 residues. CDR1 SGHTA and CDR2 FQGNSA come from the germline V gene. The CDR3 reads CASSFIAEVGYEQYF. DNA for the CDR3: TGTGCCAGCAGCTTCATAGCGGAAGTCGGCTACGAGCAGTACTTC.

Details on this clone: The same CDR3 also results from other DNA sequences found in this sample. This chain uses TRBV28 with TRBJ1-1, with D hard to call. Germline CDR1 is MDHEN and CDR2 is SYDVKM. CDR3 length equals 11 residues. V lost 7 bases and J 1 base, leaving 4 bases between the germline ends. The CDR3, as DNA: TGTGCCAGCAAAGGGAACACTGAAGCTTTCTTT. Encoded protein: CASKGNTEAFF.

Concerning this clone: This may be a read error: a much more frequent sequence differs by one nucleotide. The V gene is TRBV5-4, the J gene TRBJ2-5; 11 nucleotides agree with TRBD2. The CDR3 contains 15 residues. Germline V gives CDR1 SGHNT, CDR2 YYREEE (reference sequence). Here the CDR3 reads CAGSYSGRDQETQYF. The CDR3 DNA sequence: TGTGCCGGCAGCTATAGCGGGAGGGACCAAGAGACCCAGTACTTC.

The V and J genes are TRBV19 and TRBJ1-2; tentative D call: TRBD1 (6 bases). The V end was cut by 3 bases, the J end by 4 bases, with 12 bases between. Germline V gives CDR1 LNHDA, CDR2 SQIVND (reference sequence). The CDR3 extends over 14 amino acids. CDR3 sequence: CASSMRAQGYGYTF. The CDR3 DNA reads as TGTGCCAGTAGTATGCGTGCACAGGGCTATGGCTACACCTTC.

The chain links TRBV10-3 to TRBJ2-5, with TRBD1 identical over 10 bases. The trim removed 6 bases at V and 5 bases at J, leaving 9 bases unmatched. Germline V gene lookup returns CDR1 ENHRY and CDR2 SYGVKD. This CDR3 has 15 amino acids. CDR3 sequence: CAIRGQGTGSETQYF. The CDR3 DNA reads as TGTGCCATCAGGGGACAGGGGACTGGTTCGGAGACCCAGTACTTC.

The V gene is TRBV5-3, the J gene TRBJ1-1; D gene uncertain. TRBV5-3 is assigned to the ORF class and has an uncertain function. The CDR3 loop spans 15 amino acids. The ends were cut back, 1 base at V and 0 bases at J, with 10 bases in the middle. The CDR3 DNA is TGTGCCAGAAGCTTGAACTCAGCCATGAACACTGAAGCTTTCTTT. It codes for CARSLNSAMNTEAFF.